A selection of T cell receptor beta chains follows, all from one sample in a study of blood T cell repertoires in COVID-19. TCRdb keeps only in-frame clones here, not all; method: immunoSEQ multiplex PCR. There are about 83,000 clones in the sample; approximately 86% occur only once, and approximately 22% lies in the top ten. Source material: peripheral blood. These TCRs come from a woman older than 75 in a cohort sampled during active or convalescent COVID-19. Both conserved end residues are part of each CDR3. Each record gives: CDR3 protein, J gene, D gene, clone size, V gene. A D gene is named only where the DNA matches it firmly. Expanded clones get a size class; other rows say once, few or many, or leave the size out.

CDR3 protein: CASSPGLVYEQYF; J gene: TRBJ2-7; D gene: TRBD2; clone size: NA; V gene: TRBV7-2
CDR3 protein: CASSPRTGGYQPQHF; J gene: TRBJ1-5; D gene: TRBD1; clone size: NA; V gene: TRBV7-2
CDR3 protein: CASSLAMAGANTGELFF; J gene: TRBJ2-2; D gene: NA; clone size: NA; V gene: TRBV7-7
CDR3 protein: CASRGGGIYEQYF; J gene: TRBJ2-7; D gene: NA; clone size: NA; V gene: TRBV28
CDR3 protein: CASSSLNYGMYTQYF; J gene: TRBJ2-3; D gene: NA; clone size: NA; V gene: TRBV6-5
CDR3 protein: CASSYGQGAGTDTQYF; J gene: TRBJ2-3; D gene: TRBD1; clone size: NA; V gene: TRBV6-5
CDR3 protein: CALGGGSGSYNEQFF; J gene: TRBJ2-1; D gene: TRBD2; clone size: NA; V gene: TRBV11-2
CDR3 protein: CASGGRMAQETQYF; J gene: TRBJ2-5; D gene: NA; clone size: few; V gene: TRBV2
CDR3 protein: CASSPGQLLNTEAFF; J gene: TRBJ1-1; D gene: TRBD1; clone size: NA; V gene: TRBV7-2
CDR3 protein: CASSPPPGRVETQYF; J gene: TRBJ2-5; D gene: NA; clone size: few; V gene: TRBV3-1/TRBV3-2
CDR3 protein: CASAGTGTVNSPLHF; J gene: TRBJ1-6; D gene: TRBD1; clone size: NA; V gene: TRBV6-5
CDR3 protein: CASSEYARENYGYTF; J gene: TRBJ1-2; D gene: NA; clone size: NA; V gene: TRBV6-1
CDR3 protein: CASSLVYGARTNTEAFF; J gene: TRBJ1-1; D gene: NA; clone size: once; V gene: TRBV5-4
CDR3 protein: CASSLNSGPTGELFF; J gene: TRBJ2-2; D gene: NA; clone size: few; V gene: TRBV5-1
CDR3 protein: CASSLPGNTEAFF; J gene: TRBJ1-1; D gene: NA; clone size: NA; V gene: TRBV28
CDR3 protein: CASSPVRTGETQYF; J gene: TRBJ2-5; D gene: NA; clone size: NA; V gene: TRBV18
CDR3 protein: CAASWDRTISLHF; J gene: TRBJ1-6; D gene: TRBD1; clone size: NA; V gene: TRBV6-5
CDR3 protein: CASSTGETQYF; J gene: TRBJ2-5; D gene: NA; clone size: once; V gene: TRBV3-1/TRBV3-2
CDR3 protein: CASSVGTGGVEPQHF; J gene: TRBJ1-5; D gene: TRBD1; clone size: NA; V gene: TRBV19
CDR3 protein: CASSKSGRPFYNEQFF; J gene: TRBJ2-1; D gene: TRBD2; clone size: few; V gene: TRBV7-3
CDR3 protein: CASSLRGGLTTDTQYF; J gene: TRBJ2-3; D gene: NA; clone size: NA; V gene: TRBV5-1
CDR3 protein: CAWGLPPGELFF; J gene: TRBJ2-2; D gene: NA; clone size: NA; V gene: TRBV30
CDR3 protein: CASSPYRGETYEQYF; J gene: TRBJ2-7; D gene: TRBD1; clone size: NA; V gene: TRBV11-1
CDR3 protein: CASSSFDGTGRTEAFF; J gene: TRBJ1-1; D gene: TRBD1; clone size: NA; V gene: TRBV7-9
CDR3 protein: CASSDSLAGRKNIQYF; J gene: TRBJ2-4; D gene: TRBD2; clone size: NA; V gene: TRBV25-1
CDR3 protein: CASNDRLRDIQYF; J gene: TRBJ2-4; D gene: NA; clone size: NA; V gene: TRBV19
CDR3 protein: CASSQASGGHNEQFF; J gene: TRBJ2-1; D gene: TRBD2; clone size: NA; V gene: TRBV3-1/TRBV3-2
CDR3 protein: CASSSTTGAGNTIYF; J gene: TRBJ1-3; D gene: TRBD1; clone size: NA; V gene: TRBV19
CDR3 protein: CSASTSQGLTPNYGYTF; J gene: TRBJ1-2; D gene: TRBD1; clone size: NA; V gene: TRBV20-1
CDR3 protein: CASSLLPGGGKNIQYF; J gene: TRBJ2-4; D gene: NA; clone size: NA; V gene: TRBV5-1
CDR3 protein: CASRASGITDTQYF; J gene: TRBJ2-3; D gene: TRBD2; clone size: once; V gene: TRBV6-5
CDR3 protein: CASIYRQRNTEAFF; J gene: TRBJ1-1; D gene: NA; clone size: NA; V gene: TRBV6-6
CDR3 protein: CASSYPAQEINEQFF; J gene: TRBJ2-1; D gene: NA; clone size: once; V gene: TRBV11-2
CDR3 protein: CASIPTGRNTEAFF; J gene: TRBJ1-1; D gene: TRBD1; clone size: NA; V gene: TRBV19
CDR3 protein: CASTPTGRYTEAFF; J gene: TRBJ1-1; D gene: NA; clone size: NA; V gene: TRBV19
CDR3 protein: CASSSLQAYYGYTF; J gene: TRBJ1-2; D gene: NA; clone size: NA; V gene: TRBV7-9
CDR3 protein: CASTSLRTAHGYTF; J gene: TRBJ1-2; D gene: NA; clone size: NA; V gene: TRBV2
CDR3 protein: CASSSFDRGQWTEAFF; J gene: TRBJ1-1; D gene: TRBD1; clone size: NA; V gene: TRBV6-2/TRBV6-3
CDR3 protein: CASSRHKETQYF; J gene: TRBJ2-5; D gene: NA; clone size: NA; V gene: TRBV3-1/TRBV3-2
CDR3 protein: CASTKRTGGYEQYF; J gene: TRBJ2-7; D gene: TRBD1; clone size: NA; V gene: TRBV2
CDR3 protein: CASSPGISGYTF; J gene: TRBJ1-2; D gene: NA; clone size: NA; V gene: TRBV7-3
CDR3 protein: CASSQVAGNTEAFF; J gene: TRBJ1-1; D gene: NA; clone size: NA; V gene: TRBV3-1/TRBV3-2
CDR3 protein: CASSLNGRLDEQFF; J gene: TRBJ2-1; D gene: NA; clone size: NA; V gene: TRBV7-3
CDR3 protein: CASSILTRTRYNEQFF; J gene: TRBJ2-1; D gene: NA; clone size: NA; V gene: TRBV19
CDR3 protein: CASSPGMRYTEAFF; J gene: TRBJ1-1; D gene: NA; clone size: few; V gene: TRBV28
CDR3 protein: CASSRAWSPNEKLFF; J gene: TRBJ1-4; D gene: NA; clone size: NA; V gene: TRBV7-9
CDR3 protein: CASSRQGSNSPLHF; J gene: TRBJ1-6; D gene: TRBD1; clone size: NA; V gene: TRBV6-5
CDR3 protein: CASSVPGDYNSPLHF; J gene: TRBJ1-6; D gene: NA; clone size: NA; V gene: TRBV2
CDR3 protein: CASGSLAGGNEQFF; J gene: TRBJ2-1; D gene: TRBD2; clone size: NA; V gene: TRBV12-5
CDR3 protein: CASSLDRDQETQYF; J gene: TRBJ2-5; D gene: TRBD1; clone size: NA; V gene: TRBV18
CDR3 protein: CASSLRVGSSPLHF; J gene: TRBJ1-6; D gene: NA; clone size: NA; V gene: TRBV27
CDR3 protein: CASSPGTGGTGELFF; J gene: TRBJ2-2; D gene: TRBD1; clone size: NA; V gene: TRBV18
CDR3 protein: CASTAEGTGAGANVLTF; J gene: TRBJ2-6; D gene: TRBD1; clone size: NA; V gene: TRBV5-1
CDR3 protein: CASSLGKGWDEQFF; J gene: TRBJ2-1; D gene: NA; clone size: NA; V gene: TRBV11-2
CDR3 protein: CASRAQGTFSNQPQHF; J gene: TRBJ1-5; D gene: TRBD1; clone size: NA; V gene: TRBV19